The 18 T cell receptor beta chains below all came from one sample that was sequenced in a study of blood T cell repertoires in COVID-19. Measured with immunoSEQ multiplex PCR; TCRdb has only the in-frame clones, and not every one. This repertoire shows 150,000 to 200,000 clones, around 85% found once; its top ten account for approximately 2.1%. Sequencing input: peripheral blood. Receptors originate from a man aged 70-80 years with active or convalescent COVID-19.

The chain employs TRBV11-2 and TRBJ2-1, with D perhaps TRBD2 (6 bases). V lost 4 bases and J lost 4, with 11 bases in between. Germline V gene lookup returns CDR1 SGHAT and CDR2 FQNNGV. CDR3 length equals 14 residues. CDR3 loop: CASSSGGTYNEQFF. The DNA for the CDR3 is TGTGCCAGCAGCTCAGGAGGGACGTACAATGAGCAGTTCTTC. The variable domain in full, with the rest retrieved from reference TRBV11-2 and TRBJ2-1, is EAGVAQSPRYKIIEKRQSVAFWCNPISGHATLYWYQQILGQGPKLLIQFQNNGVVDDSQLPKDRFSAERLKGVDSTLKIQPAKLEDSAVYLCASSSGGTYNEQFFGPGTRLTVL.

The chain uses TRBV24-1 and TRBJ2-5; TRBD1 aligns across 9 bases. Germline CDR1 is KGHDR and CDR2 is SFDVKD. The length of the CDR3 is 16 residues. The V gene end was trimmed by 4 bases and the J gene end by 6 bases; junction bases not matched to a gene: 11. This CDR3 is CATSETGTGFQQTQYF. CDR3 in DNA: TGTGCCACCAGTGAGACCGGGACAGGGTTCCAGCAGACCCAGTACTTC.

The rearrangement uses TRBV18 and TRBJ1-2; 10 bases line up with TRBD1. Germline loops: CDR1 KGHSH, CDR2 LQKENI. CDR3 size: 17 residues. With 2 bases clipped from V and 7 bases from J, the junction kept 13 bases outside the gene matches. The CDR3 here is CASSPTRVPGQGRGYTF. CDR3 sequence (DNA): TGTGCCAGCTCACCAACACGAGTACCGGGACAGGGGCGTGGCTACACCTTC.

This clone came up once. This chain uses TRBV6-5 with TRBJ2-2, with a weak D call TRBD2 (5 bases). V was clipped by 6 bases and J by 8 bases, with 10 bases between them. The germline CDR1 and CDR2 sequences are MNHEY and SVGAGI. This CDR3 spans 12 amino acids. The CDR3 region has the DNA TGTGCCAGCAGCCAAATAGCGGGGGAGCTGTTTTTT. Translated: CASSQIAGELFF.

V gene TRBV6-1 combines with J gene TRBJ1-3, with D hard to call. Trimming removed 1 base at V and 0 bases at J, with 16 bases between. Germline CDR1 is MNHNS and CDR2 is SASEGT. The CDR3 contains 18 residues. The CDR3 region is CASSEGRFQRLSGNTIYF. Written as DNA, the CDR3 is TGTGCCAGCAGTGAAGGGCGCTTTCAGCGCCTCTCTGGAAACACCATATATTTT.

The chain carries TRBV28 and TRBJ1-3; D may be TRBD1 (6 bases). The CDR3 totals 15 residues. In germline, CDR1 is MDHEN, CDR2 SYDVKM. Trimming removed 6 bases at V and 2 bases at J, with 14 bases between. The CDR3 bases are TGTGCCAGCAGACCACGGCGGGGGCCTGGAAACACCATATATTTT. Translating it yields CASRPRRGPGNTIYF.

This chain links TRBV28 with TRBJ1-3; TRBD1 aligns across 12 bases. Trimming removed 6 bases from V and 6 bases from J; junction bases left unmatched: 9. The CDR3 contains 16 residues. In germline, CDR1 is MDHEN, CDR2 SYDVKM. CDR3 DNA sequence: TGTGCCAGCAGCTCACCGGGACAGGGGGCGGTAAACACCATATATTTT. Translating it yields CASSSPGQGAVNTIYF. The full variable domain, its missing parts supplied by reference TRBV28 and TRBJ1-3, is DVKVTQSSRYLVKRTGEKVFLECVQDMDHENMFWYRQDPGLGLRLIYFSYDVKMKEKGDIPEGYSVSREKKERFSLILESASTNQTSMYLCASSSPGQGAVNTIYFGEGSWLTVV.

The genes are TRBV7-9 and TRBJ2-3; D is uncertain. Trimming removed 5 bases from V and 1 base from J, with 19 bases in between. This CDR3 has 17 amino acids. Per germline, CDR1 SEHNR and CDR2 FQNEAQ (reference sequence). In DNA form, the CDR3 reads TGTGCCAGCAGCCCTCAACGAACTATAGGCGGCACAGATACGCAGTATTTT. This gives the protein CASSPQRTIGGTDTQYF.

The V call is TRBV27, the J call TRBJ2-1; 7 nucleotides line up with TRBD2. The CDR3 is 14 residues long. With V trimmed by 4 bases and J by 7 bases, 7 bases remained unmatched. Germline V gene sequence: CDR1 MNHEY, CDR2 SMNVEV (reference sequence). CDR3 bases: TGTGCCAGCAGTTCACCGGGGGGTCTGAATGAGCAGTTCTTC. Its translation is CASSSPGGLNEQFF.

The rearrangement links TRBV30 to TRBJ1-2; TRBD1 aligns across 7 bases. CDR1 is GTSNPN and CDR2 is SVGIG in the germline V gene (reference sequence). There are 15 residues in the CDR3. V was clipped by 2 bases and J by 8 bases; unmatched bases: 14. The CDR3 here is CAWSQNRDSLWGYTF. Written as DNA, the CDR3 is TGTGCCTGGAGTCAGAACCGGGACAGCCTCTGGGGCTACACCTTC.

This chain joins TRBV18 and TRBJ1-1; unclear D gene. V was cut by 5 bases and J by 3 bases, with 10 bases left in between. The CDR3 spans 13 residues. Germline V gene sequence: CDR1 KGHSH, CDR2 LQKENI. The CDR3 loop is CASSGREDTEAFF. The CDR3 bases are TGTGCCAGCTCAGGAAGGGAGGACACTGAAGCTTTCTTT.

The V call is TRBV5-6, the J call TRBJ2-2; no reliable D call. Germline CDR1 is SGHDT and CDR2 is YYEEEE. V was trimmed by 4 bases and J by 4 bases, leaving 5 bases between them. The CDR3 consists of 12 residues. The CDR3 sequence: CASSLSTGELFF. The CDR3 nucleotides are TGTGCCAGCAGCCTTAGCACCGGGGAGCTGTTTTTT.

The chain recombines TRBV28 with TRBJ2-4; TRBD2 is a possible D gene (5 bases). This CDR3 has 15 amino acids. V was cut by 1 base and J by 1 base, with 8 bases left in between. CDR1 and CDR2 (germline): MDHEN, SYDVKM. CDR3 nucleotides: TGTGCCAGCAGTTTATTAGGGAGTGCCAAAAACATTCAGTACTTC. This sequence encodes CASSLLGSAKNIQYF. Together with reference TRBV28 and TRBJ2-4, the CDR3 gives the full variable domain: DVKVTQSSRYLVKRTGEKVFLECVQDMDHENMFWYRQDPGLGLRLIYFSYDVKMKEKGDIPEGYSVSREKKERFSLILESASTNQTSMYLCASSLLGSAKNIQYFGAGTRLSVL.

The genes are TRBV3-1 (or the pseudogene TRBV3-2) and TRBJ1-1, with D possibly being TRBD1 (6 bases). V was clipped by 5 bases and J by 11 bases, with 15 bases between them. This CDR3 contains 12 residues. In germline, CDR1 is LGHDT, CDR2 YNNKEL (reference sequence). The CDR3 region is CASSFAAGDAFF. In DNA form, the CDR3 reads TGTGCCAGCAGCTTTGCGGCAGGGGACGCTTTCTTT.

V usage is TRBV27 and J usage is TRBJ2-1, with TRBD2 matching 9 bases. The CDR3 covers 15 residues. Trimming removed 3 bases from V and 6 bases from J; junction bases left unmatched: 6. Per the germline V gene, CDR1 is MNHEY and CDR2 is SMNVEV (reference sequence). CDR3 sequence reads: CASSFDARGGNEQFF. The CDR3 region has the DNA TGTGCCAGCAGTTTTGATGCGCGGGGGGGCAATGAGCAGTTCTTC.

This chain uses TRBV7-2 with TRBJ1-5; possible D gene TRBD1, 5 bases. This CDR3 contains 18 residues. Germline CDR1 SGHTA, CDR2 FQGNSA. V lost 1 base and J 4 bases, leaving 20 bases between the germline ends. The DNA of the CDR3 is TGTGCCAGCAGCTTAGAGGAGGGGACTATTTTAGAAAATCAGCCCCAGCATTTT. As protein: CASSLEEGTILENQPQHF. Together with reference TRBV7-2 and TRBJ1-5, the CDR3 gives the full variable domain: GAGVSQSPSNKVTEKGKDVELRCDPISGHTALYWYRQSLGQGLEFLIYFQGNSAPDKSGLPSDRFSAERTGGSVSTLTIQRTQQEDSAVYLCASSLEEGTILENQPQHFGDGTRLSIL.

CDR3 loop: CASSPGTGKGNQPQHF. The CDR3, as DNA: TGTGCCAGCAGTCCCGGGACAGGGAAGGGCAATCAGCCCCAGCATTTT. The chain is built from TRBV28 and TRBJ1-5; 9 bases line up with TRBD1. The CDR3 spans 16 residues. Per germline, CDR1 MDHEN and CDR2 SYDVKM. J was trimmed by 2 bases and V by 5 bases; bases with no gene match: 7.

V is TRBV10-3 and J is TRBJ2-7; 7 bases map to TRBD1. The CDR3 length is 16 residues. The junction had 19 bases not matched to a gene; V was cut back by 10 bases and J by 4 bases. Looked up from germline, CDR1 is ENHRY and CDR2 is SYGVKD. Here the CDR3 reads CATAKSDRSLGYEQYF. The CDR3 nucleotides are TGTGCCACCGCGAAATCGGACAGGTCGCTTGGGTACGAGCAGTACTTC.